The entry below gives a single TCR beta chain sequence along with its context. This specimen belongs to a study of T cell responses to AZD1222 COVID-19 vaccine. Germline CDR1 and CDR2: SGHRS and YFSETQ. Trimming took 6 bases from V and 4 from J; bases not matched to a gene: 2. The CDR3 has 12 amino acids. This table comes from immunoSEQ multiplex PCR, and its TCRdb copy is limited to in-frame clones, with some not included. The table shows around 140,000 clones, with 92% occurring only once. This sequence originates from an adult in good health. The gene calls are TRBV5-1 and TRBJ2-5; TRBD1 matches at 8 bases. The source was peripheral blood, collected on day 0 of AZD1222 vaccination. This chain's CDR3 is CASKGTGETQYF. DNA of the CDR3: TGCGCCAGCAAGGGGACAGGAGAGACCCAGTACTTC.